The sequence of this TCR beta chain was determined in a study of T cells after yellow fever vaccination. General study results and limits: Subsequent booster samples again held most clones from primary vaccination (96% CD4, roughly 91% CD8). In FACS-sorted repertoires, abundant clonotypes from the bulk population could appear as contaminants.

This clonotype was counted between two and nine times. Its antigen is undetermined. The CDR3 spans 15 residues. Trimming removed 4 bases at V and 5 bases at J, with 17 bases between. Germline values: CDR1 ENHRY, CDR2 SYGVKD. TCRdb reanalysed the 5' RACE reads using MiXCR and keeps one entry per CDR3 protein. The table has hundreds of thousands of distinct CDR3 sequences, 7.5% to 9% seen once. The TCR was taken from a young man who received the YFV17D yellow fever vaccine. The sequencing used PBMCs, collected on the day of the first yellow fever vaccination. The chain has TRBV10-3 and TRBJ2-5; D may be TRBD1 or TRBD2 (6 bases each). CDR3 sequence reads: CAISGGGGNLETQYF. The CDR3 DNA is TGTGCCATCAGTGGAGGAGGGGGTAATTTGGAGACCCAGTACTTC.